This T cell receptor (beta chain) was sequenced in a study of cytomegalovirus exposure and HLA in healthy donors. Study-level results: As a later analysis revealed, the rate of TCR association differed by HLA locus, with DRB1 most and HLA-C fewest. Certain indistinguishable V segments, among them TRBV6-2 and TRBV6-3, were excluded. Analysis was carried out at a later point, and it linked a missense DCLRE1C variant to TCR beta V- and J-gene trimming.

PCR was performed using 60 Vbeta and 13 Jbeta primers. Study processing details: In a later analysis, of around 80 million unique beta chains, about 11 million appeared in at least two donors. Sequencing used immunoSEQ multiplex PCR; TCRdb keeps in-frame clones, though not all of them. The DNA gave D and trimming, while V, J and clone size come from that table. The repertoire holds some 200,000 clones, around 74% seen once, with roughly 1.5% in the top ten. About this clone itself: Its cognate antigen is unknown.

V was clipped by 0 bases and J by 2 bases; unmatched bases: 5. CDR1 and CDR2 (germline): MNHEY, SMNVEV (reference sequence). This CDR3 contains 16 residues. This sequence joins TRBV27 and TRBJ2-7; 9 bases map to TRBD2. The sequencing sample was made of PBMCs. The sequence was collected from a girl aged 10-17 years in good health and CMV-seropositive. CDR3 sequence reads: CASSLSLAGTAYEQYF. The CDR3 region has the DNA TGTGCCAGCAGTTTATCCCTAGCGGGGACCGCCTACGAGCAGTACTTC.